This T cell receptor beta chain was retrieved from a study of T-cell memory formation after mild COVID-19. Overall study results and limits: Whether day 37 second-wave clones are SARS-CoV-2-specific was not confirmed. A balance of CD4 and CD8 characterized clones contracting day 15 to 85, whereas later expanders leaned CD4+. Within pre-infection memory, some responding clones were found, suggesting cross-reactive memory joined.

TCRdb re-analysed the 5' RACE reads in MiXCR, keeping a single row per CDR3 protein. The sample lists about 190,000 distinct CDR3 sequences; 18% were seen once. The CDR3 length is 15 residues. Trimming stripped 3 bases from V and 1 base from J, with 14 bases between. Germline assignment: CDR1 SGDLS and CDR2 YYNGEE. This clonotype was picked up a small number of times. Its specificity is unknown. The chain carries TRBV9 and TRBJ2-7; D uncertain. The TCR was taken from an adult woman who had mild COVID-19 (a few samples of this study predate the infection). Cell type and time point are not known. Material: PBMCs or a T cell subset sorted from them (not recorded which). CDR3 sequence (DNA): TGTGCCAGCAGCGCAAGGGTGGGCCAGTCCTACGAGCAGTACTTC. Encoded protein: CASSARVGQSYEQYF.